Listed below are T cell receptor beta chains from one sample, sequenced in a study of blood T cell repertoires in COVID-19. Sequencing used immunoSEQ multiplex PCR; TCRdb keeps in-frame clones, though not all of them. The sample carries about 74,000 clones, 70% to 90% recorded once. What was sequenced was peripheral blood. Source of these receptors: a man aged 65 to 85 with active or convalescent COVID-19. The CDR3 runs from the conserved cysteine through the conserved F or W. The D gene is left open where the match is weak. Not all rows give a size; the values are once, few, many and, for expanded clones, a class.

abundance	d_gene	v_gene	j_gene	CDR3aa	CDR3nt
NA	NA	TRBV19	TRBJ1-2	CASSARQDGYTF	TGTGCCAGTAGTGCCCGACAGGATGGCTACACCTTC
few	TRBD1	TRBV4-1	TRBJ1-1	CASSKTGGDNTEAFF	TGCGCCAGCAGTAAGACAGGGGGAGATAACACTGAAGCTTTCTTT
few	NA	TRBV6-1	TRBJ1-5	CASSEGAQPQHF	TGTGCCAGCAGTGAGGGAGCCCAGCCCCAGCATTTT
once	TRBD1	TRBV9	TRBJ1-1	CASSFGTGMNTEAFF	TGTGCCAGCAGCTTTGGGACAGGAATGAACACTGAAGCTTTCTTT
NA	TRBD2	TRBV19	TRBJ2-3	CASTPGLAGGPDTQYF	TGTGCCAGTACTCCTGGTTTAGCGGGAGGCCCAGATACGCAGTATTTT
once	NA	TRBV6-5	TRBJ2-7	CASSSPGGSSYEQYF	TGTGCCAGCAGTTCCCCAGGGGGGAGCTCCTACGAGCAGTACTTC
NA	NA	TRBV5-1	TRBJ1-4	CASSLVQGGGEKLFF	TGCGCCAGCAGCTTGGTACAGGGAGGGGGTGAAAAACTGTTTTTT
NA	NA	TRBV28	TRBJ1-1	CASGRAFF	TGTGCCAGCGGTAGAGCTTTCTTT
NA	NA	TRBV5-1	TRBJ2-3	CASSFSSRGTDTQYF	TGCGCCAGCAGCTTCTCCTCACGGGGGACAGATACGCAGTATTTT
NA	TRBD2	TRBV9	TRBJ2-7	CASSVDSGRTAYEQYF	TGTGCCAGCAGCGTAGACAGCGGGAGGACTGCCTACGAGCAGTACTTC
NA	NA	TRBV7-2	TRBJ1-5	CASSLSRNQPQHF	TGTGCCAGCAGCTTAAGCCGTAATCAGCCCCAGCATTTT
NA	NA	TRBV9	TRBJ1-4	CASSETGSNEKLFF	TGTGCCAGCAGCGAGACAGGATCTAATGAAAAACTGTTTTTT
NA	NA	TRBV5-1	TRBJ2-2	CASSLAAGTNTGELFF	TGCGCCAGCAGCTTGGCCGCAGGAACGAACACCGGGGAGCTGTTTTTT
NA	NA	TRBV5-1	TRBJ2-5	CASRDGAGANQETQYF	TGCGCCAGTCGCGACGGGGCGGGGGCTAACCAAGAGACCCAGTACTTC
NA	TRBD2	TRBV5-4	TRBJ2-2	CASSQGGGGINTGELFF	TGTGCCAGCAGCCAAGGCGGGGGGGGAATCAACACCGGGGAGCTGTTTTTT
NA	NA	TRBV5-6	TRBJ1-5	CASSFWQGSNQPQHF	TGTGCCAGCAGCTTCTGGCAGGGAAGCAATCAGCCCCAGCATTTT
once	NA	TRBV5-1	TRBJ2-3	CASSLRGTQYF	TGCGCCAGCAGCTTGAGGGGGACGCAGTATTTT
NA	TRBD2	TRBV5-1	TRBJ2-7	CASSLGLAGAPGEQYF	TGCGCCAGCAGCCTGGGACTAGCGGGAGCCCCGGGGGAGCAGTACTTC
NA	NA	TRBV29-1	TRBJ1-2	CSVDPPGGGYGYTF	TGCAGCGTTGATCCCCCCGGGGGGGGGTATGGCTACACCTTC
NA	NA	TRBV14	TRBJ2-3	CASSQDWGGTDTQYF	TGTGCCAGCAGCCAAGATTGGGGAGGCACAGATACGCAGTATTTT
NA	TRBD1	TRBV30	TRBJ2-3	CAWSAGQGFNTQYF	TGTGCCTGGAGTGCGGGACAGGGATTTAATACGCAGTATTTT
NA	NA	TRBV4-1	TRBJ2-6	CASSQVRGSGANVLTF	TGCGCCAGCAGCCAAGTTCGAGGCTCTGGGGCCAACGTCCTGACTTTC
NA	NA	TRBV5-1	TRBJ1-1	CASSLTVENTEAFF	TGCGCCAGCAGCTTGACGGTAGAGAACACTGAAGCTTTCTTT
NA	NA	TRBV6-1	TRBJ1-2	CASSEISGYTF	TGTGCCAGCAGTGAAATCTCTGGCTACACCTTC
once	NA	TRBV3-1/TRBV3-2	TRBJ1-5	CASSQDGDLGNQPQHF	TGTGCCAGTAGCCAAGATGGGGACTTGGGGAATCAGCCCCAGCATTTT
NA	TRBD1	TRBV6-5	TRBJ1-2	CASSPRGSSYGYTF	TGTGCCAGCAGCCCCAGGGGGTCAAGCTATGGCTACACCTTC
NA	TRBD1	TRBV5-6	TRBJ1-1	CASSQDRMGNTEAFF	TGTGCCAGCAGCCAGGACAGGATGGGGAACACTGAAGCTTTCTTT
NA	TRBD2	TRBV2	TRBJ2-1	CASRAGVAGPNEQFF	TGTGCCAGCAGGGCCGGGGTAGCGGGGCCCAATGAGCAGTTCTTC
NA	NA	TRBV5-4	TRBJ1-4	CASSLDSLNEKLFF	TGTGCCAGCAGCCTGGACAGCCTTAATGAAAAACTGTTTTTT